This is a list of T cell receptor beta chains from one sample in a study of T cell clones after liver transplantation. Assay used: immunoSEQ multiplex PCR; TCRdb lists only in-frame clones, some missing. The repertoire holds approximately 12,000 clones, with approximately 73% as singletons. This specimen consisted of CD8+ T cells from blood, obtained at the 22-month timepoint. The receptor source for this set is a human patient who received a liver transplant. Some T cells may be provided by the graft donor. Both conserved end residues are part of each CDR3. A D gene is named only where the DNA matches it firmly. Expanded clones are given a class, and other clones once, few, many or no size at all.

j_gene: TRBJ2-5; v_gene: TRBV4-1; d_gene: TRBD2; abundance: medium-sized; CDR3nt: TGCGCCAGCAGCCGAAAAGGGACTAGCGGGAGTAGGGAGACCCAGTACTTC; CDR3aa: CASSRKGTSGSRETQYF
j_gene: TRBJ2-1; v_gene: TRBV28; d_gene: NA; abundance: NA; CDR3nt: TGTGCCAGCAGTTTTACAGGGGGCCTTCCTGGTGAGAGTAGCGGGAGGAGAGATGAGCAGTTCTTC; CDR3aa: CASSFTGGLPGESSGRRDEQFF
j_gene: TRBJ2-1; v_gene: TRBV4-1; d_gene: NA; abundance: NA; CDR3nt: TGCGCCAGCAGCCGAAACTCCGGGGTCAATGAGCAGTTCTTC; CDR3aa: CASSRNSGVNEQFF
j_gene: TRBJ2-3; v_gene: TRBV10-3; d_gene: NA; abundance: NA; CDR3nt: TGTGCCATTTCGACTGGTGGAGATACGCAGTATTTT; CDR3aa: CAISTGGDTQYF
j_gene: TRBJ2-1; v_gene: TRBV6-5; d_gene: NA; abundance: few; CDR3nt: TGTGCCAGCAGCCCCGTCACAGGGTCCTACAATGAGCAGTTCTTC; CDR3aa: CASSPVTGSYNEQFF
j_gene: TRBJ1-1; v_gene: TRBV7-6; d_gene: NA; abundance: NA; CDR3nt: TGTGCCAGCAGCTTAGAAGGATGGAACACTGAAGCTTTCTTT; CDR3aa: CASSLEGWNTEAFF
j_gene: TRBJ2-3; v_gene: TRBV28; d_gene: TRBD2; abundance: many; CDR3nt: TGTGCCAGCAGTTTACCAGCGGGAGTGGCAGATACGCAGTATTTT; CDR3aa: CASSLPAGVADTQYF
j_gene: TRBJ1-5; v_gene: TRBV2; d_gene: NA; abundance: NA; CDR3nt: TGTGCCAGCAGTGACCGTGAACAGGGCCCCAATCAGCCCCAGCATTTT; CDR3aa: CASSDREQGPNQPQHF
j_gene: TRBJ1-4; v_gene: TRBV14; d_gene: NA; abundance: medium-sized; CDR3nt: TGTGCCAGCAGCCAAGATGGGGCAGCTAATGAAAAACTGTTTTTT; CDR3aa: CASSQDGAANEKLFF
j_gene: TRBJ2-2; v_gene: TRBV27; d_gene: TRBD2; abundance: once; CDR3nt: TGTGCCAGCAGAATAGCGGGGCCAGCCGGGGAGCTGTTTTTT; CDR3aa: CASRIAGPAGELFF
j_gene: TRBJ2-7; v_gene: TRBV28; d_gene: NA; abundance: NA; CDR3nt: TGTGCCAGCATGGAGGCTACCAACTACGAGCAGTACTTC; CDR3aa: CASMEATNYEQYF
j_gene: TRBJ2-1; v_gene: TRBV6-6; d_gene: NA; abundance: NA; CDR3nt: TGTGCCAGCAGACCCGAGGGTTTCCCCAATGAGCAGTTCTTC; CDR3aa: CASRPEGFPNEQFF
j_gene: TRBJ2-3; v_gene: TRBV4-1; d_gene: NA; abundance: once; CDR3nt: TGCGCCAGCAGCCAAGAGGTCCAGCTGGCGGGAGATACGCAGTATTTT; CDR3aa: CASSQEVQLAGDTQYF
j_gene: TRBJ1-5; v_gene: TRBV19; d_gene: TRBD1; abundance: NA; CDR3nt: TGTGCCAGTAGTATCGGGACAGGATACAATCAGCCCCAGCATTTT; CDR3aa: CASSIGTGYNQPQHF
j_gene: TRBJ2-2; v_gene: TRBV9; d_gene: TRBD2; abundance: NA; CDR3nt: TGTGCCAGCAGCGCAGGGACTAGCGGGCAGACCGGGGAGCTGTTTTTT; CDR3aa: CASSAGTSGQTGELFF
j_gene: TRBJ2-3; v_gene: TRBV4-1; d_gene: TRBD2; abundance: NA; CDR3nt: TGCGCCAGCAGCCAAGATAGCGGGAGCTACACAGATACGCAGTATTTT; CDR3aa: CASSQDSGSYTDTQYF
j_gene: TRBJ1-1; v_gene: TRBV6-1; d_gene: TRBD1; abundance: NA; CDR3nt: TGTGCCAGCAGTGCTGTCCTACAACAGGGGGTGAACACTGAAGCTTTCTTT; CDR3aa: CASSAVLQQGVNTEAFF
j_gene: TRBJ1-6; v_gene: TRBV4-1; d_gene: NA; abundance: NA; CDR3nt: TGCGCCAGCAGCCAACGGGATGGGCAGGGGAGTTCACCCCTCCACTTT; CDR3aa: CASSQRDGQGSSPLHF
j_gene: TRBJ2-7; v_gene: TRBV2; d_gene: NA; abundance: many; CDR3nt: TGTGCCAGCAGGGGGAGCGTCTCCTACGAGCAGTACTTC; CDR3aa: CASRGSVSYEQYF
j_gene: TRBJ2-7; v_gene: TRBV21-1; d_gene: NA; abundance: NA; CDR3nt: TGTGCCAGCAGCGAGCTCAAATCCTACGAGCAGTACTTC; CDR3aa: CASSELKSYEQYF
j_gene: TRBJ2-1; v_gene: TRBV21-1; d_gene: NA; abundance: few; CDR3nt: TGTGCCAGCAGCAGCAGGGGACTGGGAAGCTCCTACAATGAGCAGTTCTTC; CDR3aa: CASSSRGLGSSYNEQFF
j_gene: TRBJ1-1; v_gene: TRBV11-1; d_gene: TRBD1; abundance: NA; CDR3nt: TGTGCCAGCAGCTTAGCGGTCGGGACAGGCCCGAACACTGAAGCTTTCTTT; CDR3aa: CASSLAVGTGPNTEAFF
j_gene: TRBJ2-7; v_gene: TRBV11-2; d_gene: NA; abundance: few; CDR3nt: TGTGCCAGCACTCTACAGTGGGGGTCCTCCTACGAGCAGTACTTC; CDR3aa: CASTLQWGSSYEQYF
j_gene: TRBJ1-4; v_gene: TRBV5-6; d_gene: NA; abundance: NA; CDR3nt: TGTGCCAGCAGCCCGGCTCCCGGCGAAAAACTGTTTTTT; CDR3aa: CASSPAPGEKLFF
j_gene: TRBJ2-5; v_gene: TRBV4-1; d_gene: TRBD1; abundance: NA; CDR3nt: TGCGCCAGCACCATCCGGACAGGGGGCACGAAGACCCAGTACTTC; CDR3aa: CASTIRTGGTKTQYF
j_gene: TRBJ1-6; v_gene: TRBV7-3; d_gene: TRBD1; abundance: NA; CDR3nt: TGTGCCAGCAGCATACTCCCGGACAGGGTTAATTCACCCCTCCACTTT; CDR3aa: CASSILPDRVNSPLHF
j_gene: TRBJ2-1; v_gene: TRBV29-1; d_gene: TRBD2; abundance: NA; CDR3nt: TGCAGCGTTGAAGCATCCGGGGGGTCCTACAATGAGCAGTTCTTC; CDR3aa: CSVEASGGSYNEQFF
j_gene: TRBJ1-5; v_gene: TRBV7-2; d_gene: TRBD1; abundance: NA; CDR3nt: TGTGCCAGCAGCTTAGGGACAGGGATCTCCGGTCAGCCCCAGCATTTT; CDR3aa: CASSLGTGISGQPQHF
j_gene: TRBJ2-1; v_gene: TRBV11-2; d_gene: TRBD2; abundance: NA; CDR3nt: TGTGCCAGCAGCCTAATTAGCGGGGGGTTGAATGTGGAGCAGTTCTTC; CDR3aa: CASSLISGGLNVEQFF
j_gene: TRBJ1-2; v_gene: TRBV6-6; d_gene: NA; abundance: NA; CDR3nt: TGTGCCAGCAGTTACGAACGGGGCAGACCGGGAGAGGGCTACACCTTC; CDR3aa: CASSYERGRPGEGYTF
j_gene: TRBJ2-7; v_gene: TRBV5-6; d_gene: NA; abundance: few; CDR3nt: TGTGCCAGCAGCTTGGGACAGAACTCCTACGAGCAGTACTTC; CDR3aa: CASSLGQNSYEQYF
j_gene: TRBJ2-7; v_gene: TRBV15; d_gene: TRBD1; abundance: NA; CDR3nt: TGTGCCACCAGTCGGACAGGAAACTACGAGCAGTACTTC; CDR3aa: CATSRTGNYEQYF
j_gene: TRBJ2-5; v_gene: TRBV6-5; d_gene: NA; abundance: NA; CDR3nt: TGTGCCAGCATGGGGTTAGAGACCCAGTACTTC; CDR3aa: CASMGLETQYF
j_gene: TRBJ2-1; v_gene: TRBV27; d_gene: TRBD2; abundance: NA; CDR3nt: TGTGCCAGCAGTTTGTCCGTGGCTAGCGGCTACAATGAGCAGTTCTTC; CDR3aa: CASSLSVASGYNEQFF
j_gene: TRBJ2-7; v_gene: TRBV6-1; d_gene: NA; abundance: NA; CDR3nt: TGTGCCAGCAGGGACTACCCCTACGAGCAGTACTTC; CDR3aa: CASRDYPYEQYF
j_gene: TRBJ1-2; v_gene: TRBV10-3; d_gene: NA; abundance: NA; CDR3nt: TGTGCCATCAGTGAATCGACACCAAACTATGGCTACACCTTC; CDR3aa: CAISESTPNYGYTF
j_gene: TRBJ2-1; v_gene: TRBV7-9; d_gene: NA; abundance: NA; CDR3nt: TGTGCCAGCAGCTCTAGGACTCTAGAGCAGTTCTTC; CDR3aa: CASSSRTLEQFF
j_gene: TRBJ2-7; v_gene: TRBV10-2; d_gene: NA; abundance: NA; CDR3nt: TGCGCCAGCAGTGAGGGTAGGGGGGACTACGAGCAGTACTTC; CDR3aa: CASSEGRGDYEQYF
j_gene: TRBJ2-1; v_gene: TRBV6-6; d_gene: TRBD2; abundance: NA; CDR3nt: TGTGCCAGCTCACCCGGGACTAACAATGAGCGGCAGTTCTTC; CDR3aa: CASSPGTNNERQFF
j_gene: TRBJ2-7; v_gene: TRBV7-3; d_gene: TRBD2; abundance: NA; CDR3nt: TGTGCCAGCAGCTTAGGACTAGTCTTGTGCGAGCAGTACTTC; CDR3aa: CASSLGLVLCEQYF
j_gene: TRBJ2-5; v_gene: TRBV5-1; d_gene: NA; abundance: NA; CDR3nt: TGCGCCAGCAGCTTCGTAACAGACCAAGAGACCCAGTACTTC; CDR3aa: CASSFVTDQETQYF
j_gene: TRBJ2-3; v_gene: TRBV10-3; d_gene: NA; abundance: NA; CDR3nt: TGTGCCATCAGTGAAGAGGGCGGCACAGATACGCAGTATTTT; CDR3aa: CAISEEGGTDTQYF
j_gene: TRBJ1-2; v_gene: TRBV5-6; d_gene: NA; abundance: NA; CDR3nt: TGTGCCAGCAGCTTGGTAGGCAGTAACTATGGCTACACCTTC; CDR3aa: CASSLVGSNYGYTF
j_gene: TRBJ2-4; v_gene: TRBV4-1; d_gene: NA; abundance: NA; CDR3nt: TGCGCCAGCAGCCAAGAGCCTTCGGGAATAAACATTCAGTACTTC; CDR3aa: CASSQEPSGINIQYF
j_gene: TRBJ2-7; v_gene: TRBV4-2; d_gene: NA; abundance: NA; CDR3nt: TGTGCCAGCAGCCCGACTGGTCCGCACCGACCTAATAAATTAATCGTATACGAGCAGTACTTC; CDR3aa: CASSPTGPHRPNKLIVYEQYF
j_gene: TRBJ2-3; v_gene: TRBV7-3; d_gene: NA; abundance: NA; CDR3nt: TGTGCCAGCAGCTTAACGGGACCAGATACGCAGTATTTT; CDR3aa: CASSLTGPDTQYF